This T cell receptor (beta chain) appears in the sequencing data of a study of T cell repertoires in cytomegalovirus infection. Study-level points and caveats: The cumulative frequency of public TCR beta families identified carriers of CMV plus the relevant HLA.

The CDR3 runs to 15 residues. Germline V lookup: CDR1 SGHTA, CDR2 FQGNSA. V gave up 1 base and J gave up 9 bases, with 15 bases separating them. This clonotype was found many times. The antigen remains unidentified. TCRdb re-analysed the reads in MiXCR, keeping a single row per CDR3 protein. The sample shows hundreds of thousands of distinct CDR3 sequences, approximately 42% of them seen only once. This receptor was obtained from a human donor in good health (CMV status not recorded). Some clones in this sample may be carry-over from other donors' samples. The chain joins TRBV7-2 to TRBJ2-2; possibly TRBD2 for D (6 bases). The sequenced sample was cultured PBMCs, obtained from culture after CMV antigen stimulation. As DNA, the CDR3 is TGTGCCAGCAGCTTAGTGGGTAGCGGTGGCCGGGAGCTGTTTTTT. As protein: CASSLVGSGGRELFF.